The rows below give T cell receptor beta chains drawn from one sample of a study of T cells in Graves' hyperthyroidism and ophthalmopathy. TCRdb used MiXCR to reprocess the multiplex PCR reads, holding one entry per CDR3 protein. Among approximately 640,000 distinct CDR3 sequences, 16% were seen once, and the ten largest hold 3.5% to 4%. Sequencing used blood. The receptors derive from a woman in her thirties with Graves' hyperthyroidism. CDR3s include the opening cysteine and the closing phenylalanine or tryptophan. The order of the fields is D gene, clone size, V gene, J gene, CDR3 protein, CDR3 DNA. D genes are given only for firm matches. Not all rows give a size; the values are once, few, many and, for expanded clones, a class.

NA,NA,TRBV3-1,TRBJ1-5,CASSRRGGEEPQHF,TGTGCCAGCAGTCGAAGGGGGGGGGAAGAGCCCCAGCATTTT
NA,many,TRBV28,TRBJ1-2,CASSFSGGGYTF,TGTGCCAGCAGTTTCTCCGGGGGTGGCTACACCTTC
NA,NA,TRBV19,TRBJ2-7,CASSIAEPYEQYF,TGTGCCAGTAGTATAGCGGAGCCCTACGAGCAGTACTTC
NA,few,TRBV4-1,TRBJ2-7,CASSQDPDYEQYF,TGCGCCAGCAGCCAAGATCCGGATTACGAGCAGTACTTC
TRBD1,few,TRBV2,TRBJ2-7,CASGTGGSYEQYF,TGTGCCAGCGGGACAGGGGGCTCGTACGAGCAGTACTTC
NA,many,TRBV28,TRBJ2-3,CASSPSPDTQYF,TGTGCCAGCAGTCCTAGTCCAGATACGCAGTATTTT
TRBD2,many,TRBV15,TRBJ2-7,CATSRRLAGDNEQYF,TGTGCCACCAGCAGAAGACTAGCGGGAGACAACGAGCAGTACTTC
NA,NA,TRBV3-1,TRBJ2-7,CASSQDASSDIDEQYF,TGTGCCAGCAGCCAAGATGCGTCTAGCGATATCGACGAGCAGTACTTC
TRBD1,many,TRBV29-1,TRBJ2-1,CSVDRGGGEQFF,TGCAGCGTAGACAGGGGAGGAGGTGAGCAGTTCTTC
NA,many,TRBV28,TRBJ2-1,CASSTPTRFDEQFF,TGTGCCAGTTCGACCCCCACTAGATTCGATGAGCAGTTCTTC
NA,NA,TRBV10-3,TRBJ2-5,CAISADRSQETQYF,TGTGCCATCAGTGCCGACAGGAGTCAAGAGACCCAGTACTTC
TRBD2,NA,TRBV9,TRBJ2-7,CASSLGLDPYEQYF,TGTGCCAGCAGTTTGGGACTAGATCCCTACGAGCAGTACTTC
NA,NA,TRBV5-6,TRBJ2-2,CASRLGNTGELFF,TGTGCCAGCAGGCTAGGCAACACCGGGGAGCTGTTTTTT
NA,few,TRBV7-8,TRBJ2-2,CASSFRGLDTGELFF,TGTGCCAGCAGCTTCCGCGGATTAGACACCGGGGAGCTGTTTTTT
NA,many,TRBV12-3/TRBV12-4,TRBJ1-1,CASRGKVRTEAFF,TGTGCCAGCAGAGGGAAGGTAAGGACTGAAGCTTTCTTT
TRBD2,few,TRBV20-1,TRBJ2-2,CSARTSGRRLGELFF,TGCAGTGCTCGTACTAGCGGGAGGAGGTTAGGGGAGCTGTTTTTT
TRBD1,NA,TRBV19,TRBJ2-7,CASSAGDRGYGFEGYEQYF,TGTGCCAGTAGTGCCGGGGACAGGGGATATGGATTTGAGGGCTACGAGCAGTACTTC
NA,many,TRBV5-1,TRBJ2-7,CASRLESEQYF,TGCGCCAGCAGACTTGAGTCCGAGCAGTACTTC
TRBD1,NA,TRBV9,TRBJ1-1,CASSPSGGMNTEAFF,TGTGCCAGCAGCCCCTCAGGGGGAATGAACACTGAAGCTTTCTTT
TRBD1,few,TRBV19,TRBJ2-3,CASRRTGSADTQYF,TGTGCCAGTAGACGGACAGGGAGCGCAGATACGCAGTATTTT
NA,NA,TRBV2,TRBJ2-2,CASSEARVNLGELFF,TGTGCCAGCAGTGAAGCGAGGGTAAATCTCGGGGAGCTGTTTTTT
NA,many,TRBV28,TRBJ2-7,CASMGPFGNEQYF,TGTGCCAGCATGGGACCCTTTGGGAACGAGCAGTACTTC
TRBD2,NA,TRBV20-1,TRBJ2-1,CSGTRGGEQLF,TGCAGTGGGACTAGAGGCGGTGAGCAGCTCTTC
NA,many,TRBV28,TRBJ1-1,CASSLEALITQNTEAFF,TGTGCCAGCAGTTTAGAGGCACTTATTACCCAGAACACTGAAGCTTTCTTT
NA,many,TRBV6-1,TRBJ2-1,CASSEDVRGGEQFF,TGTGCCAGCAGTGAAGACGTCCGTGGGGGTGAGCAGTTCTTC
NA,few,TRBV4-1,TRBJ1-6,CASSQDGGGTSPLHF,TGCGCCAGCAGCCAAGATGGTGGAGGGACTTCACCCCTCCACTTT
NA,few,TRBV19,TRBJ2-1,CASSRTAYNEQFF,TGTGCCAGTAGCCGGACGGCCTACAATGAGCAGTTCTTC
NA,many,TRBV7-2,TRBJ1-5,CASSSPGRSNQPQHF,TGTGCCAGCAGCTCACCAGGCAGAAGCAATCAGCCCCAGCATTTT
NA,NA,TRBV28,TRBJ1-4,CASSTGHRGREKLFF,TGTGCCAGCAGTACCGGACATAGGGGCAGGGAAAAACTGTTTTTT
NA,few,TRBV24-1,TRBJ2-1,CATSDLRQVNNEQFF,TGTGCCACCAGTGATTTGCGGCAGGTAAACAATGAGCAGTTCTTC
NA,many,TRBV12-3/TRBV12-4,TRBJ2-4,CASSRHTSIQYF,TGTGCCAGCAGCCGTCATACAAGCATTCAGTACTTC
TRBD2,few,TRBV10-2,TRBJ2-1,CASSERAGGPGNEQFF,TGCGCCAGCAGTGAGAGGGCGGGAGGGCCTGGTAATGAGCAGTTCTTC
NA,many,TRBV28,TRBJ2-7,CASTSLRDPEYEQYF,TGTGCCAGCACCTCCCTCCGGGACCCGGAATACGAGCAGTACTTC
TRBD2,NA,TRBV7-2,TRBJ2-1,CASSPPGGRWNEQFF,TGTGCCAGCAGCCCCCCGGGGGGGAGGTGGAATGAGCAGTTCTTC
TRBD1,NA,TRBV5-1,TRBJ2-7,CASSPGQGESYEQYF,TGCGCCAGCAGCCCAGGACAGGGGGAATCCTACGAGCAGTACTTC
TRBD2,few,TRBV5-1,TRBJ2-3,CASSKGLAGGNTDTQYF,TGCGCCAGCAGCAAGGGACTAGCGGGAGGGAACACAGATACGCAGTATTTT
NA,many,TRBV29-1,TRBJ2-1,CSVEAGLGQGSYNEQFF,TGCAGCGTTGAAGCGGGGTTAGGGCAGGGATCCTACAATGAGCAGTTCTTC
NA,NA,TRBV7-3,TRBJ1-1,CASSLSPNEATEAFF,TGTGCCAGCAGCTTATCCCCGAACGAGGCCACTGAAGCTTTCTTT
NA,many,TRBV7-2,TRBJ1-2,CASSRYTDNYGYTF,TGTGCCAGCAGCCGTTACACAGATAACTATGGCTACACCTTC
NA,NA,TRBV27,TRBJ2-5,CASSLLQGRRQETQYF,TGTGCCAGCAGTTTATTACAGGGACGGCGACAAGAGACCCAGTACTTC
NA,many,TRBV12-5,TRBJ1-2,CASGLVRGINYGYTF,TGTGCTAGTGGTTTGGTACGAGGAATTAACTATGGCTACACCTTC
NA,many,TRBV6-1,TRBJ2-7,CASRQGYVQYF,TGTGCCAGCAGGCAGGGTTACGTGCAGTACTTC
NA,many,TRBV12-3/TRBV12-4,TRBJ1-2,CASSFWADNYGYTF,TGTGCCAGCAGTTTTTGGGCCGATAACTATGGCTACACCTTC